The rows below give T cell receptor beta chains drawn from one sample of a study of T cells in Graves' hyperthyroidism and ophthalmopathy. TCRdb analysed the multiplex PCR reads with MiXCR anew, one entry per CDR3 protein. The data show fewer than 350,000 distinct CDR3 sequences, roughly 20% seen once. Material: blood. The source is a man aged 50 to 60 with Graves' ophthalmopathy. Both conserved end residues are part of each CDR3. D genes are given only for firm matches. Clone size is given for some rows only: seen once, a few or many times, or a class if the clone is expanded.

size | J | D | V | DNA | CDR3
. | TRBJ2-1 | . | TRBV12-3/TRBV12-4 | TGTGCCAGCAGACAGTCTTGGGGGTACAATGGGCAGTTCTTC | CASRQSWGYNGQFF
. | TRBJ1-5 | . | TRBV4-2 | TGTGCCAGCAGCCAAGATCCGGCAAATAGCAATCAGCCCCAGCATTTT | CASSQDPANSNQPQHF
many | TRBJ1-5 | . | TRBV20-1 | TGCAGTACACAGGGCCATAGCAATCAGCCCCAGCATTTT | CSTQGHSNQPQHF
many | TRBJ2-1 | TRBD1 | TRBV27 | TGTGCCAGCAGCTCTGGGACAGGAACCTACAATGAGCAGTTCTTC | CASSSGTGTYNEQFF
many | TRBJ1-6 | . | TRBV27 | TGTGCCAGCAGTTTAATGTCCGGAGTCAATTCACCCCTCCACTTT | CASSLMSGVNSPLHF
. | TRBJ2-7 | . | TRBV30 | TGTGCCTGGAGCCGACGGGCCTCCTACGAGCAGTACTTC | CAWSRRASYEQYF
. | TRBJ2-5 | TRBD1 | TRBV12-5 | TGTGCTAGTGGTTTAACAGGGGCCCCCCAAGAGACCCAGTACTTC | CASGLTGAPQETQYF
. | TRBJ1-5 | TRBD1 | TRBV3-1 | TGTGCCAGCAGCCTCAAACCGGGACAGAGTAATCAGCCCCAGCATTTT | CASSLKPGQSNQPQHF
many | TRBJ2-7 | TRBD1 | TRBV2 | TGTGCCAGCGGACAGGGCGGTCCCTACGAGCAGTACTTC | CASGQGGPYEQYF
many | TRBJ2-3 | . | TRBV3-1 | TGTGCCAGCAGCCGGCTCGGAGGCGGGACAGATACGCAGTATTTT | CASSRLGGGTDTQYF
many | TRBJ1-4 | . | TRBV20-1 | TGCAGTGCTAGAGGGCAGGGGATGAGTGCAACTAATGAAAAACTGTTTTTT | CSARGQGMSATNEKLFF
few | TRBJ1-1 | TRBD1 | TRBV28 | TGTGCCAGCAGTTTAGACTACGGGACAGCCCACACTGAAGCTTTCTTT | CASSLDYGTAHTEAFF
. | TRBJ2-5 | . | TRBV19 | TGTGCCACCTCCCGTGGGGTCCAGGGGCAAGAGACCCAGTACTTC | CATSRGVQGQETQYF
. | TRBJ1-5 | . | TRBV5-1 | TGCGCCAGCAGCTTGGATGGGAGTAGCAATCAGCCCCAGCATTTT | CASSLDGSSNQPQHF
many | TRBJ1-2 | TRBD1 | TRBV6-1 | TGTGCCAGCAGTGAACGGAAAGGTGGACAGGGCAAGGGCTACACCTTC | CASSERKGGQGKGYTF
few | TRBJ1-1 | . | TRBV20-1 | TGCAGTCCTTCTCGGGGGCAGGGGAACACTGAAGCTTTCTTT | CSPSRGQGNTEAFF
. | TRBJ1-5 | . | TRBV19 | TGTGCCAGTAGTATTGGAGGCAATATCGGCAATCAGCCCCAGCATTTT | CASSIGGNIGNQPQHF
many | TRBJ1-2 | TRBD1 | TRBV12-3/TRBV12-4 | TGTGCCAGCAGCCCCCCCGGGACAGCGCGGTATGGCTACACCTTC | CASSPPGTARYGYTF
few | TRBJ2-7 | . | TRBV5-4 | TGTGCCAGCAGTCGACAGGATGCCTACGAGCAGTACTTC | CASSRQDAYEQYF
many | TRBJ2-2 | TRBD2 | TRBV5-1 | TGCGCCAGCAGCACTAGCGTGACCGGGGAGCTGTTTTTT | CASSTSVTGELFF
. | TRBJ2-5 | TRBD2 | TRBV6-4 | TGTGCCAGCAGTGACTCCGGGACTAGCGGGGCCATCCAAGAGACCCAGTGCTTC | CASSDSGTSGAIQETQCF
many | TRBJ2-1 | . | TRBV20-1 | TGCAGTGCGGCGGGACTCCCTTTATACAATGAGCAGTTCTTC | CSAAGLPLYNEQFF
. | TRBJ2-1 | TRBD2 | TRBV5-1 | TGCGCCAGCAGCGGGGGACTAGCGGGTTATAGCTCCTACAATGAGCAGTTCTTC | CASSGGLAGYSSYNEQFF
few | TRBJ2-1 | . | TRBV6-1 | TGTGCCAGCAGTAGCCCCAGGGATGAGCAGTTCTTC | CASSSPRDEQFF
. | TRBJ2-3 | . | TRBV28 | TGTGCCAGCAGTCTTGCCTCGGGGATGTCTACAGATACGCAGTATTTT | CASSLASGMSTDTQYF
. | TRBJ2-1 | . | TRBV19 | TGTGCCAGCCAAGGAACTTTCCCCAATGAGCAGTTCTTC | CASQGTFPNEQFF
. | TRBJ2-5 | TRBD2 | TRBV7-9 | TGTGCCAGCAGCTACGGACTAGAAGAGACCCAGTACTTC | CASSYGLEETQYF
. | TRBJ2-5 | TRBD2 | TRBV6-1 | TGTGCCAGCACCCACGCGGGGGGCGCAGGGGAGACCCAGTACTTC | CASTHAGGAGETQYF
many | TRBJ2-3 | TRBD2 | TRBV5-1 | TGCGCCAGCAGCCCAGGGACTAGCGCAGATACGCAGTATTTT | CASSPGTSADTQYF
. | TRBJ1-5 | . | TRBV27 | TGTGCCAGCAGTCCCCTCCGAGGGGATCAGCCCCAGCATTTT | CASSPLRGDQPQHF
many | TRBJ1-5 | . | TRBV28 | TGTGCCAGCAGTGCGACGGGACGGCTCAATCAGCCCCAGCATTTT | CASSATGRLNQPQHF
many | TRBJ2-3 | . | TRBV3-1 | TGTGCCAGCAGCCTCGGACCGAATCCTAGCACAGATACGCAGTATTTT | CASSLGPNPSTDTQYF
many | TRBJ2-7 | TRBD1 | TRBV13 | TGTGCCAGCAGCTATTCAGTGCAGGGGGTCGAGCAGTACTTC | CASSYSVQGVEQYF
many | TRBJ1-4 | . | TRBV30 | TGTGCCTCCTCTCCGGGCCCAAATGAAAAACTGTTTTTT | CASSPGPNEKLFF
few | TRBJ2-3 | TRBD2 | TRBV6-2/TRBV6-3 | TGTGCCAGCCGGACTAGCGGGACCACAGATACGCAGTATTTT | CASRTSGTTDTQYF
many | TRBJ1-1 | . | TRBV28 | TGTGCCAGCATCCTTACGGGACGCCTGAACACTGAAGCTTTCTTT | CASILTGRLNTEAFF
. | TRBJ2-2 | . | TRBV5-1 | TGCGCCAGCAGCCCGGACTGGGGTGCCGGGGAGCTGTTTTTT | CASSPDWGAGELFF
few | TRBJ2-3 | . | TRBV9 | TGTGCCAGCAGCCCGCGGGGGCGTTGGGAGGGGACGCAGTATTTT | CASSPRGRWEGTQYF
once | TRBJ2-5 | . | TRBV20-1 | TGCAGTGCCAGATCGGCCACTGCCCGGGAGACCCAGTACTTC | CSARSATARETQYF
many | TRBJ1-1 | . | TRBV28 | TGTGCCAGCAGTCCTCGAATGAACACTGAAGCTTTCTTT | CASSPRMNTEAFF
. | TRBJ2-1 | TRBD2 | TRBV5-6 | TGTGCCAGCAACCTGGAAGGACTAGCTGAACATGAGCAGTTCTTC | CASNLEGLAEHEQFF
few | TRBJ2-2 | . | TRBV28 | TGTGCCAGCAGTCCCGCCCTCAGGAACACCGGGGAGCTGTTTTTT | CASSPALRNTGELFF
. | TRBJ1-2 | . | TRBV20-1 | TGCAGTGCTTGGGTCGGGGCTTATGGCTACACCTTC | CSAWVGAYGYTF
many | TRBJ2-5 | TRBD2 | TRBV20-1 | TGCAGTGCTAGCGGGCTAGCGGGAGGAGAGACCCAGTACTTC | CSASGLAGGETQYF
few | TRBJ2-1 | TRBD1 | TRBV20-1 | TGCAGTGCTGCACCGGGACAGGACTACAATGAGCAGTTCTTC | CSAAPGQDYNEQFF
many | TRBJ2-3 | . | TRBV4-2 | TGTGCCAGCAGCTCCACAGGCGCAGATACGCAGTATTTT | CASSSTGADTQYF
. | TRBJ2-1 | TRBD2 | TRBV5-8 | TGTGCCAGCAGCTTCGGGACTAGCGGGTTATACAATGAGCAGTTCTTC | CASSFGTSGLYNEQFF
once | TRBJ2-2 | . | TRBV20-1 | TGCAGTGTTCAGTCCGCATTCGACACCGGGGAGCTGTTTTTT | CSVQSAFDTGELFF
few | TRBJ2-7 | . | TRBV14 | TGTGCCAGCAGCCCACAAGATGGTGGGATTAGAATTGAGCAGTACTTC | CASSPQDGGIRIEQYF
many | TRBJ2-7 | . | TRBV7-8 | TGTGCCAGCACGCAGCAGGGGGGCACCTACGAGCAGTACTTC | CASTQQGGTYEQYF
. | TRBJ1-3 | TRBD1 | TRBV29-1 | TGCAGCGCTCGGACAGGAGGAAACACCATATATTTT | CSARTGGNTIYF
. | TRBJ2-7 | . | TRBV29-1 | TGCAGCGTTCAGTCCGGTGTCGACATAGTAGGCTCCTACGAGCAGTACTTC | CSVQSGVDIVGSYEQYF
many | TRBJ2-3 | . | TRBV7-2 | TGTGCCAGCAGCCCACTGGAGCGCGATACGCAGTATTTT | CASSPLERDTQYF
many | TRBJ2-5 | TRBD2 | TRBV20-1 | TGCAGTGCTTATTCTAGCGGACACCAAGAGACCCAGTACTTC | CSAYSSGHQETQYF